This entry lists 15 T cell receptor beta chains sequenced from one sample in a study of blood T cell repertoires in COVID-19. Libraries were prepared by immunoSEQ multiplex PCR; TCRdb keeps only in-frame clonotypes and omits some of them. The table records some 150,000 clones, approximately 86% of them present only once. Sequenced input: peripheral blood. The origin of the receptors is a woman aged 50 to 60 with acute or convalescent COVID-19.

The chain has TRBV30 and TRBJ2-5, with D possibly matching TRBD2 (6 bases). The CDR3 contains 14 residues. V gave up 1 base and J gave up 5 bases, with 14 bases separating them. Looked up from germline, CDR1 is GTSNPN and CDR2 is SVGIG (reference sequence). DNA of the CDR3: TGTGCCTGGAGTGATGGGGGAGGTCAGGAGACCCAGTACTTC. It encodes CAWSDGGGQETQYF.

V usage is TRBV5-1 and J usage is TRBJ1-4, with 8 bases identical to TRBD1. The germline V gene encodes CDR1 SGHRS and CDR2 YFSETQ. The J segment lost 0 bases and the V segment lost 4 bases, leaving 2 bases of the junction unmatched. The CDR3 length is 15 residues. Written as DNA, the CDR3 is TGCGCCAGCAGCGGGACAGGTTCAACTAATGAAAAACTGTTTTTT. It codes for CASSGTGSTNEKLFF.

Points on this clone: The germline gene is not matched at one end of the junction; a read error may be the cause. The CDR3 DNA sequence: TGTGCCTGGAGCTTCAGGTCGGATCAGTCCCAGCATTTT. Its protein product is CAWSFRSDQSQHF. V usage is TRBV30 and J usage is TRBJ1-5; D unclear. Per the germline V gene, CDR1 is GTSNPN and CDR2 is SVGIG (reference sequence). The length of the CDR3 is 13 residues.

This sequence joins TRBV27 and TRBJ1-4; 9 bases are shared with TRBD1. The CDR3 is made up of 13 amino acids. The germline CDR1 and CDR2 sequences are MNHEY and SMNVEV (reference sequence). The junction had 4 bases not matched to a gene; V was cut back by 4 bases and J by 10 bases. The CDR3 loop is CASSYRGQGKLFF. The DNA for the CDR3 is TGTGCCAGCAGTTACAGGGGGCAAGGAAAACTGTTTTTT.

The V call is TRBV11-3, the J call TRBJ2-7; 11 bases line up with TRBD2. Per germline, CDR1 SGHNT and CDR2 YENEEA. The CDR3 consists of 16 residues. The ends lost 0 bases at V and 4 bases at J; junction bases unmatched: 5. The CDR3 DNA is TGTGCCAGCAGCTTAGAGGGGACTAGCGGAGTGTACGAGCAGTACTTC. Its translation is CASSLEGTSGVYEQYF.

The V call is TRBV10-3, the J call TRBJ1-2; the D gene is possibly TRBD1 (5 bases). The V gene's germline CDR1 is ENHRY and CDR2 SYGVKD. CDR3 length: 16 residues. The V end lost 0 bases, the J end lost 2 bases, and 13 bases lay between the germline ends. CDR3 bases: TGTGCCATCAGTGAGTCGAGTTGGACACCAAACTATGGCTACACCTTC. This codes for CAISESSWTPNYGYTF.

The gene calls are TRBV4-1 and TRBJ2-3, with 14 positions matching TRBD2. The CDR3 spans 21 residues. The trim removed 2 bases at V and 1 base at J, leaving 14 bases unmatched. CDR1 and CDR2 (germline): MGHRA, YSYEKL. CDR3 protein: CASSQWPTSGGARVGTDTQYF. As DNA, the CDR3 is TGCGCCAGCAGCCAATGGCCGACTAGCGGGGGGGCTCGTGTCGGCACAGATACGCAGTATTTT.

The CDR3 DNA is TGTGCCAGCAGTTACTCTCGGGGAGAAGGGAATACGCAGTATTTT. It encodes CASSYSRGEGNTQYF. The V and J genes are TRBV6-5 and TRBJ2-3; possibly TRBD2 for D (5 bases). CDR1 is MNHEY, CDR2 SVGAGI, per germline. The germline V and J ends were trimmed by 0 bases and 7 bases, with 14 bases remaining between them. The CDR3 sequence is 15 residues long.

The chain joins TRBV11-3 to TRBJ1-2; no clear D gene. Trimming took 3 bases from V and 3 from J, leaving 8 bases between them. There are 13 residues in the CDR3. The germline V gene encodes CDR1 SGHNT and CDR2 YENEEA. In nucleotides, the CDR3 is TGTGCCAGCAGCTTGGGAGGGTACTATGGCTACACCTTC. Translated, it gives CASSLGGYYGYTF.

V is TRBV5-1 and J is TRBJ1-6, with TRBD1 matching over 7 bases. Looked up from germline, CDR1 is SGHRS and CDR2 is YFSETQ. The CDR3 extends over 16 amino acids. V lost 0 bases to trimming and J lost 7 bases; unmatched junction nucleotides: 7. CDR3 nucleotides: TGCGCCAGCAGCTTGGACAGGGGAGAGGAGAATTCACCCCTCCACTTT. Translated: CASSLDRGEENSPLHF.

The CDR3 sequence: CASSDFYRDEKLFF. The CDR3 coding sequence is TGTGCCAGTAGTGACTTTTACCGGGATGAAAAACTGTTTTTT. The chain links TRBV19 to TRBJ1-4, with D unresolved. CDR1 and CDR2 from the germline V gene are LNHDA and SQIVND (reference sequence). The CDR3 is 14 amino acids. Trimming left V 5 bases short and J 6 bases short, with 13 bases between.

V and J are TRBV12-5 and TRBJ1-6; 10 bases are shared with TRBD1. The germline CDR1 and CDR2 sequences are LGHNT and FRNRAP. V dropped 3 bases and J dropped 7; count of bases not matched to a gene: 9. There are 17 residues in the CDR3. CDR3 nucleotides: TGTGCTAGTGGTTTAAGCCGGGACAGGGGCCGCAATTCACCCCTCCACTTT. Translation gives CASGLSRDRGRNSPLHF.

This clone has a single count. V and J are TRBV18 and TRBJ1-1; TRBD1 agrees at 7 bases. The trim removed 3 bases at V and 4 bases at J, leaving 5 bases unmatched. The CDR3 runs 14 residues. The germline CDR1 and CDR2 sequences are KGHSH and LQKENI. The CDR3 loop is CASSPIPGGTEAFF. The CDR3, as DNA: TGTGCCAGCTCACCCATACCAGGGGGCACTGAAGCTTTCTTT. The complete variable domain, with remaining parts taken from reference TRBV18 and TRBJ1-1, reads NAGVMQNPRHLVRRRGQEARLRCSPMKGHSHVYWYRQLPEEGLKFMVYLQKENIIDESGMPKERFSAEFPKEGPSILRIQQVVRGDSAAYFCASSPIPGGTEAFFGQGTRLTVV.

The rearrangement links TRBV7-7 to TRBJ2-2, with D tentatively TRBD1 (6 bases). CDR3 length: 17 amino acids. V was pared by 4 bases and J by 2 bases, with 17 bases between. Germline CDR1 is SSHAT and CDR2 is FNYEAQ (reference sequence). The CDR3 bases are TGTGCCAGCAGCTCCACGCGCATCAGGGGTAACACCGGGGAGCTGTTTTTT. This gives the protein CASSSTRIRGNTGELFF. The full variable domain, in which reference TRBV7-7 and TRBJ2-2 provide the parts outside the CDR3, is GAGVSQSPRYKVTKRGQDVTLRCDPISSHATLYWYQQALGQGPEFLTYFNYEAQPDKSGLPSDRFSAERPEGSISTLTIQRTEQRDSAMYRCASSSTRIRGNTGELFFGEGSRLTVL.

The rearrangement uses TRBV6-5 and TRBJ1-2, with D tentatively TRBD1 (5 bases). Trimming removed 8 bases at V and 7 bases at J, with 17 bases between. Germline V CDR1 and CDR2: MNHEY, SVGAGI. The CDR3 covers 13 residues. The CDR3 DNA follows: TGTGCCAGCGCCTTATCCAGGGATCGTGGCTACACCTTC. The encoded protein is CASALSRDRGYTF.